What follows is one T cell receptor beta chain and its context. Its target is not known. Profiling relied on immunoSEQ multiplex PCR, and the TCRdb table lists in-frame clones only, not all of them. Here the sample spans about 130,000 clones, approximately 86% being singletons. The source of the sample is a study of identifying expanded T cells in peripheral blood. Study findings and constraints: Approximately 2-week clone count variance significantly increased as total template count grew. Approximately 1.1 clones differed between technical replicates, versus around 15 and 19 over time.

During the collection period, no donor immune events like infections were recorded. The sequence derives from a person between 18 and 75 years old in good health. Sequencing used blood.

The CDR3 region is CSAHKQDGYTF. Here the CDR3 DNA reads TGCAGCGCCCATAAACAGGATGGCTACACCTTC. The genes are TRBV29-1 and TRBJ1-2; D is perhaps TRBD1 (5 bases). The length of the CDR3 is 11 residues. Germline loops: CDR1 SQVTM, CDR2 ANQGSEA. V was pared by 7 bases and J by 6 bases, with 12 bases between.